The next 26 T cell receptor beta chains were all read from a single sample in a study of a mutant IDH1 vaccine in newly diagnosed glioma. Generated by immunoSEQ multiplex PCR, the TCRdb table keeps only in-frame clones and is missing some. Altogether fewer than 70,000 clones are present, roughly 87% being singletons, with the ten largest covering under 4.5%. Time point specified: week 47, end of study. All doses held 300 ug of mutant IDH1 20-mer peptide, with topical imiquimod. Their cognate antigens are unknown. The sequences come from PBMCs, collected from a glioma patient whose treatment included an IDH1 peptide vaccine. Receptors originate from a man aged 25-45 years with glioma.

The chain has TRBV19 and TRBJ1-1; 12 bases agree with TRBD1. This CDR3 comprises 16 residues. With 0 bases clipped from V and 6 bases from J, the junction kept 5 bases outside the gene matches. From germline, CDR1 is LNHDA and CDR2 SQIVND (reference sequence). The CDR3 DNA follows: TGTGCCAGTAGTATAGAGGGGGGACAGGGGGCTCCTGAAGCTTTCTTT. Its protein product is CASSIEGGQGAPEAFF. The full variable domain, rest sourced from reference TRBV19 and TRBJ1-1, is DGGITQSPKYLFRKEGQNVTLSCEQNLNHDAMYWYRQDPGQGLRLIYYSQIVNDFQKGDIAEGYSVSREKKESFPLTVTSAQKNPTAFYLCASSIEGGQGAPEAFFGQGTRLTVV.

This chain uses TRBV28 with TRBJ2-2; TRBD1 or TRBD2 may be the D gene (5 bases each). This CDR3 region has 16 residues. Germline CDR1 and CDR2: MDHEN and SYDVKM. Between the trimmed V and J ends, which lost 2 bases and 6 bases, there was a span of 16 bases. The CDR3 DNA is TGTGCCAGCAGTTTAACGGAGAGGGGCCGGGCCGGGGAGCTGTTTTTT. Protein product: CASSLTERGRAGELFF.

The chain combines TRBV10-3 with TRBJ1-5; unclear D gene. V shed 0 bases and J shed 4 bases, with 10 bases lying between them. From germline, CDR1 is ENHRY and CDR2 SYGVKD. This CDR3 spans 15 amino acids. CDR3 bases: TGTGCCATCAGTGAGTCGGTCTTATCGAATCAGCCCCAGCATTTT. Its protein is CAISESVLSNQPQHF.

CDR3 DNA sequence: TGTGCCAGCAGCTTGGTTGCGTCAGGGGGGCCCTACGAGCAGTACTTC. This gives the protein CASSLVASGGPYEQYF. This sequence joins TRBV5-5 and TRBJ2-7, with D possibly TRBD1 on 7 matching bases. Germline loops: CDR1 SGHKS, CDR2 YYEKEE (reference sequence). The CDR3 extends over 16 amino acids. Between the trimmed V and J ends, which lost 0 bases and 2 bases, there was a span of 15 bases.

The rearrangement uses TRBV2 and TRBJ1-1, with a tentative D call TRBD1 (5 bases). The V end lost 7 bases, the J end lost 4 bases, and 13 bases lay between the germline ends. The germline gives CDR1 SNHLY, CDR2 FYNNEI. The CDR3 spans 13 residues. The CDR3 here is CASNPGGSTEAFF. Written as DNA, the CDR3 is TGTGCCAGCAACCCGGGGGGAAGCACTGAAGCTTTCTTT. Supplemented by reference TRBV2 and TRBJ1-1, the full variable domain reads EPEVTQTPSHQVTQMGQEVILRCVPISNHLYFYWYRQILGQKVEFLVSFYNNEISEKSEIFDDQFSVERPDGSNFTLKIRSTKLEDSAMYFCASNPGGSTEAFFGQGTRLTVV.

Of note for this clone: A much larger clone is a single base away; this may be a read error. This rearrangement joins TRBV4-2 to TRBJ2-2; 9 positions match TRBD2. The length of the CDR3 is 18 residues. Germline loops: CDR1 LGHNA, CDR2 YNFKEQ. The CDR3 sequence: CASSQDGAGGPNTGKLFF. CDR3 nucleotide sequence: TGTGCCAGCAGCCAAGATGGGGCGGGGGGGCCTAACACCGGGAAGCTGTTTTTT.

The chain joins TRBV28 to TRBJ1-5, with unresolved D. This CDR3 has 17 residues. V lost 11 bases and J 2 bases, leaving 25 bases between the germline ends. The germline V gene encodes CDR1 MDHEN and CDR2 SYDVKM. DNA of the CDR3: TGTGCCGCCTCAGGAATCTACGGGGTAGCAGGCAATCAGCCCCAGCATTTT. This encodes CAASGIYGVAGNQPQHF.

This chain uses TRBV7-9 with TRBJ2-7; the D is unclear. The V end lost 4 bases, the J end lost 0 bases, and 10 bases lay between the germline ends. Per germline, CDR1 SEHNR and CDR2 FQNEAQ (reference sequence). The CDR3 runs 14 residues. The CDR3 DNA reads TGTGCCAGCAGCTCCGATAGGAGCTCCTACGAGCAGTACTTC. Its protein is CASSSDRSSYEQYF.

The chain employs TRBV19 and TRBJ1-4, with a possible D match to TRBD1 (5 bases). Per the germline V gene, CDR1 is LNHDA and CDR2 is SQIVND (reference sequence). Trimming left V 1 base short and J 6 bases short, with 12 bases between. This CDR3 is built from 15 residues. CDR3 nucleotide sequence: TGTGCCAGTAGTATAGGCGGGGCCGCTGATGAAAAACTGTTTTTT. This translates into CASSIGGAADEKLFF.

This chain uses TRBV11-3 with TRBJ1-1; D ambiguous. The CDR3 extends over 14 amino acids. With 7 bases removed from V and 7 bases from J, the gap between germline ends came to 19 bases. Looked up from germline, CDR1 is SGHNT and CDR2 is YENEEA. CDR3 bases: TGTGCCAGCATCAATAAAAAAAGGGAAATTGAAGCTTTCTTT. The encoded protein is CASINKKREIEAFF.

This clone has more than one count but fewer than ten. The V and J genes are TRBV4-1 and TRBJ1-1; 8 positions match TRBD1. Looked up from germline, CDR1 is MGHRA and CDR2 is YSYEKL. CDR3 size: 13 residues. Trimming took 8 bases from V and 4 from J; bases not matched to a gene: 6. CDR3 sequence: CASVDRGGTEAFF. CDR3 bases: TGCGCCAGCGTTGACAGGGGCGGCACTGAAGCTTTCTTT.

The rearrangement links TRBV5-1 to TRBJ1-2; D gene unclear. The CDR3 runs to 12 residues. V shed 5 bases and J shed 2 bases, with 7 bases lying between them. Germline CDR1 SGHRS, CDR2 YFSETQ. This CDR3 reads CASREGNYGYTF. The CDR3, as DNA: TGCGCCAGCAGGGAGGGAAACTATGGCTACACCTTC.

As DNA, the CDR3 is TGTGCCAGTAGTATAACAGGGACTGAGCAGTTCTTC. Amino acids: CASSITGTEQFF. This chain links TRBV19 with TRBJ2-1, with D possibly matching TRBD1 (6 bases). The CDR3 extends over 12 amino acids. V dropped 2 bases and J dropped 9 bases, with 8 bases sitting between them. The germline V gene encodes CDR1 LNHDA and CDR2 SQIVND (reference sequence).

The CDR3 DNA reads TGTGCCAGCAGTATTCGGACGAGAGGAGGCTACACCTTC. Encoded protein: CASSIRTRGGYTF. V usage is TRBV28 and J usage is TRBJ1-2, with D unclear. This CDR3 has 13 residues. The germline CDR1 and CDR2 sequences are MDHEN and SYDVKM. Trimming took off 5 bases at V and 8 bases at J, with 15 bases between the two ends.

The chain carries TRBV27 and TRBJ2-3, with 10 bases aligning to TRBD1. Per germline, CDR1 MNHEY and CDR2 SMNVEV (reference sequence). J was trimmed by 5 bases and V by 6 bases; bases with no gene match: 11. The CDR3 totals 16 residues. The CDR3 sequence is CASSHIGDRGLDTQYF. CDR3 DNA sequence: TGTGCCAGCAGCCATATTGGGGACAGGGGATTAGATACGCAGTATTTT.

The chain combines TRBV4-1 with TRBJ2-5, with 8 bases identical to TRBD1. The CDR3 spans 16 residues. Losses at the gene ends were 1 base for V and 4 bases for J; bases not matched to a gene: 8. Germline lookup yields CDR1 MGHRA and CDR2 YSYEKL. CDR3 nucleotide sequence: TGCGCCAGCAGCCAAGCTGGGCAGGGGGCTGGAGAGACCCAGTACTTC. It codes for CASSQAGQGAGETQYF.

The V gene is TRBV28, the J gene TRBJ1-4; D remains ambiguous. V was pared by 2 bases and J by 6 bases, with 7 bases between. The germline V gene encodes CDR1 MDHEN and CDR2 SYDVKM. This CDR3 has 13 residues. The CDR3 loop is CASSLQVDEKLFF. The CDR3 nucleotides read TGTGCCAGCAGTTTACAGGTTGATGAAAAACTGTTTTTT.

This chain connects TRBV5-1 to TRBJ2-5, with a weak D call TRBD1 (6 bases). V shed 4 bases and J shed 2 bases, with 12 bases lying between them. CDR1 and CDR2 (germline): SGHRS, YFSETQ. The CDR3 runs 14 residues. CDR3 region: CASSIADRQETQYF. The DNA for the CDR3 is TGCGCCAGCAGCATCGCGGACAGACAAGAGACCCAGTACTTC.

DNA of the CDR3: TGCGCCAGCAGTGACTCTTCGACAGGGATGAACACTGAAGCTTTCTTT. This gives the protein CASSDSSTGMNTEAFF. This chain connects TRBV10-2 to TRBJ1-1; 7 nucleotides agree with TRBD1. The germline gives CDR1 WSHSY, CDR2 SAAADI. The CDR3 is 16 residues long. J was trimmed by 0 bases and V by 3 bases; bases with no gene match: 7.

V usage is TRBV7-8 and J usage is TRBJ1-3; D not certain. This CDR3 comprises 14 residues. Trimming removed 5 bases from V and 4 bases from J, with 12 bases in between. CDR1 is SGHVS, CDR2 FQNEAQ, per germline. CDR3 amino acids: CASSPGSAGNTIYF. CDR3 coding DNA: TGTGCCAGCAGCCCGGGCTCTGCGGGAAACACCATATATTTT.

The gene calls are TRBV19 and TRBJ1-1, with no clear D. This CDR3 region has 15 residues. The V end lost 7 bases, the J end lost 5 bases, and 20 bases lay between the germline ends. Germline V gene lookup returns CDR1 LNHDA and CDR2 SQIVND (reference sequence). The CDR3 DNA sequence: TGTGCCAGTATGCCGGAGGGAAATCGGGAGACTGAAGCTTTCTTT. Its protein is CASMPEGNRETEAFF. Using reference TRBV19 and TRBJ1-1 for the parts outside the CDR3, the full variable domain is DGGITQSPKYLFRKEGQNVTLSCEQNLNHDAMYWYRQDPGQGLRLIYYSQIVNDFQKGDIAEGYSVSREKKESFPLTVTSAQKNPTAFYLCASMPEGNRETEAFFGQGTRLTVV.

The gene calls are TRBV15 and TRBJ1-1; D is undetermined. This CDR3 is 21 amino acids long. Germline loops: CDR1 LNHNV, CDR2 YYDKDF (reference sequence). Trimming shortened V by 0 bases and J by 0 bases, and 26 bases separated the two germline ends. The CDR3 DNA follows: TGTGCCACCAGCAGAGATGGTAAGGACGGATTCGGGAGAAACTTGAACACTGAAGCTTTCTTT. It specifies CATSRDGKDGFGRNLNTEAFF.

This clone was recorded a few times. CDR3 DNA: TGCGCCAGCAGCCAAGTCGGTGGGGGGCGAACTGAAGCTTTCTTT. Translating it yields CASSQVGGGRTEAFF. V and J are TRBV4-1 and TRBJ1-1, with D possibly matching TRBD1 (6 bases). CDR1 and CDR2 (germline): MGHRA, YSYEKL. This CDR3 has 15 residues. Trimming left V 1 base short and J 5 bases short, with 14 bases between.

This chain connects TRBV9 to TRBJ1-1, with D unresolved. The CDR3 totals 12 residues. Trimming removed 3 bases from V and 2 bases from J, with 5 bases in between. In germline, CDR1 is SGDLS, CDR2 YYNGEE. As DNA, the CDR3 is TGTGCCAGCAGCGCCGATAACACTGAAGCTTTCTTT. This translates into CASSADNTEAFF. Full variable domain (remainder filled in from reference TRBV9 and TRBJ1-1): DSGVTQTPKHLITATGQRVTLRCSPRSGDLSVYWYQQSLDQGLQFLIQYYNGEERAKGNILERFSAQQFPDLHSELNLSSLELGDSALYFCASSADNTEAFFGQGTRLTVV.

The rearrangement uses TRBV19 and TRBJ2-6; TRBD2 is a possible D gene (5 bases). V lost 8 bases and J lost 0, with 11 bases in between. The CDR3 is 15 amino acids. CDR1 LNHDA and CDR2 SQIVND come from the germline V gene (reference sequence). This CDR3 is CASWEGSSGANVLTF. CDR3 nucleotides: TGTGCCAGTTGGGAAGGGAGCTCTGGGGCCAACGTCCTGACTTTC.

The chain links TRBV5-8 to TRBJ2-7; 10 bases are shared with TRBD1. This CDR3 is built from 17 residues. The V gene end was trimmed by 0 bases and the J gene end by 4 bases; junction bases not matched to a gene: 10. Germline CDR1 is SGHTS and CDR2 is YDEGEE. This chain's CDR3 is CASSLGQGARIWYEQYF. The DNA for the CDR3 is TGTGCCAGCAGCTTGGGACAGGGGGCGCGAATATGGTACGAGCAGTACTTC.